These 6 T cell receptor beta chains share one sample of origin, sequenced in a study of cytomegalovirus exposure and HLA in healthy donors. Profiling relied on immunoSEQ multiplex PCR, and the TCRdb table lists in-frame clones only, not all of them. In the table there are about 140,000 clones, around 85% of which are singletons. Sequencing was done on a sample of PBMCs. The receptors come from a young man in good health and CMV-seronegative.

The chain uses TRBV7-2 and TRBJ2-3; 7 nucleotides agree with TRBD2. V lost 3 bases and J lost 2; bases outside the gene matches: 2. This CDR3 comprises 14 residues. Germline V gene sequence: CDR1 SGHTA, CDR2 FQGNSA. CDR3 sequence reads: CASSFGGSTDTQYF. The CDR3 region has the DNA TGTGCCAGCAGCTTCGGGGGGTCCACAGATACGCAGTATTTT.

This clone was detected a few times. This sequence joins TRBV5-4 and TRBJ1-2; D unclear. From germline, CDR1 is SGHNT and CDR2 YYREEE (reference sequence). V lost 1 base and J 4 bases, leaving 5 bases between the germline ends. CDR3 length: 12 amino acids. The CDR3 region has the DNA TGTGCCAGCAGCTTGCCCGGCTATGGCTACACCTTC. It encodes CASSLPGYGYTF.

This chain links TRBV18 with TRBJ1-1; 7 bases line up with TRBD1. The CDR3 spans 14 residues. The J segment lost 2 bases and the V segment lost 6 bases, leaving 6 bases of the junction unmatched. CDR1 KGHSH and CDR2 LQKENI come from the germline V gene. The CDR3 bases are TGTGCCAGCTCCCCGGGACAGACTAACACTGAAGCTTTCTTT. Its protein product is CASSPGQTNTEAFF. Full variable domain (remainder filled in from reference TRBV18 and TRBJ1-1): NAGVMQNPRHLVRRRGQEARLRCSPMKGHSHVYWYRQLPEEGLKFMVYLQKENIIDESGMPKERFSAEFPKEGPSILRIQQVVRGDSAAYFCASSPGQTNTEAFFGQGTRLTVV.

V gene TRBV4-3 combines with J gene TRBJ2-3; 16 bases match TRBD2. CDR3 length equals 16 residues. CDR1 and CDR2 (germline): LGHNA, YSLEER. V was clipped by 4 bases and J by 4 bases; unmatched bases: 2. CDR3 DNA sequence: TGCGCCAGCAGCCCGGGACTAGCGGGAGGGCCAGATACGCAGTATTTT. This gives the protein CASSPGLAGGPDTQYF.

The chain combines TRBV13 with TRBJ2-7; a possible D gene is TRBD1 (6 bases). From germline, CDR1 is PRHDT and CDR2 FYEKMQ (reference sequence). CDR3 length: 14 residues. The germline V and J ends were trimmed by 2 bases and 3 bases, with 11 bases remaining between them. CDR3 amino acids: CASSLWGPDYEQYF. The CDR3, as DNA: TGTGCCAGCAGCTTATGGGGGCCTGACTACGAGCAGTACTTC.

DNA of the CDR3: TGTGCCAGCAGCCCGCGGACAGGGGGCGGCTCCTACAATGAGCAGTTCTTC. Its translation is CASSPRTGGGSYNEQFF. V is TRBV7-9 and J is TRBJ2-1; 11 positions match TRBD1. Trimming removed 5 bases from V and 0 bases from J; junction bases left unmatched: 6. The CDR3 is 17 residues long. Germline V gene lookup returns CDR1 SEHNR and CDR2 FQNEAQ (reference sequence).